These 14 T cell receptor beta chains were all obtained from the same sample, sequenced in a study of T-cell memory formation after mild COVID-19. One entry per CDR3 protein results from TCRdb running MiXCR on the 5' RACE reads. Of fewer than 700,000 distinct CDR3 sequences listed, 15% to 20% are singletons. The specimen was PBMCs or a T cell subset sorted from them (not recorded which). The source is an adult woman who had mild COVID-19 (a few samples of this study predate the infection). Cell type and time point are not known.

The chain recombines TRBV20-1 with TRBJ2-5; no clear D gene. CDR1 is DFQATT, CDR2 SNEGSKA, per germline (reference sequence). This CDR3 region has 14 residues. Trimming cost V 5 bases and J 6 bases, with 19 bases left between them. DNA of the CDR3: TGCAGTGCTCCCAATCGGCCAGGAAGACAGACCCAGTACTTC. Amino acid sequence: CSAPNRPGRQTQYF.

This clonotype was observed at least ten times. The chain couples TRBV10-3 to TRBJ1-1, with D perhaps matching TRBD1 (5 bases). Germline V gene data show CDR1 as ENHRY and CDR2 as SYGVKD. The germline V and J ends were trimmed by 3 bases and 5 bases, with 13 bases remaining between them. This CDR3 is built from 14 residues. The CDR3 reads CAISDSGKGTEAFF. The CDR3 coding sequence is TGTGCCATCAGTGATTCAGGGAAAGGTACTGAAGCTTTCTTT.

Only a few counts were recorded for this clonotype. Here the CDR3 reads CASPTGGMELEQYF. Written as DNA, the CDR3 is TGCGCCAGCCCCACCGGAGGGATGGAACTCGAGCAGTACTTC. This chain uses TRBV5-1 with TRBJ2-7, with D perhaps matching TRBD2 (6 bases). The CDR3 is 14 residues long. Germline V gene lookup returns CDR1 SGHRS and CDR2 YFSETQ. V was shortened by 7 bases and J by 6 bases, with 20 bases between the two germline ends.

The rearrangement links TRBV11-3 to TRBJ1-1; possible D gene TRBD1, 5 bases. The germline gives CDR1 SGHNT, CDR2 YENEEA. Trimming removed 2 bases at V and 2 bases at J, with 15 bases between. The CDR3 is 16 residues long. Here the CDR3 reads CASSLQGWNFNTEAFF. The CDR3, as DNA: TGTGCCAGCAGCTTACAGGGTTGGAACTTCAACACTGAAGCTTTCTTT.

This clonotype was found a few times. The V and J genes are TRBV11-1 and TRBJ1-2; D is ambiguous. V was cut by 5 bases and J by 2 bases, with 9 bases left in between. Germline-derived CDR1 and CDR2 are SGHAT and FQDESV (reference sequence). This CDR3 spans 13 amino acids. The DNA for the CDR3 is TGTGCCAGCAGCCCCGTAGGAAACTATGGCTACACCTTC. This encodes CASSPVGNYGYTF.

J is TRBJ1-2 and V is TRBV18; the D is unclear. CDR1 is KGHSH and CDR2 is LQKENI in the germline V gene. The CDR3 has 15 amino acids. The V gene lost 3 bases and the J gene lost 0 bases, with 11 bases spanning the gap. The chain's CDR3 is CASSPGNGANYGYTF. The CDR3 region has the DNA TGTGCCAGCTCACCTGGTAACGGAGCTAACTATGGCTACACCTTC.

J is TRBJ2-5 and V is TRBV10-3; 9 nucleotides align to TRBD1. The V and J ends lost 8 bases and 0 bases, in that order; junction bases with no gene match: 7. Germline V gene lookup returns CDR1 ENHRY and CDR2 SYGVKD. This CDR3 is built from 15 residues. The CDR3 DNA is TGTGCCATCGCCGGGACAGGGAATAACCAAGAGACCCAGTACTTC. The encoded protein is CAIAGTGNNQETQYF.

A note on this clonotype: Just one base apart from a much larger clone, this may be a read error. The V call is TRBV5-5, the J call TRBJ2-2, with no clear D. The CDR3 consists of 14 residues. Germline V gene lookup returns CDR1 SGHKS and CDR2 YYEKEE (reference sequence). With 1 base removed from V and 3 bases from J, the gap between germline ends came to 7 bases. The CDR3 region is CASSLRDDTGELFF. CDR3 DNA: TGTGCCAGCAGCTTGAGGGATGACACCGGGGAGCTGTTTTTT.

This clonotype came up a few times. This chain links TRBV6-2 or TRBV6-3 with TRBJ2-2; 8 nucleotides align to TRBD1. CDR1 is MNHEY, CDR2 SVGEGT, per germline. J lost 1 base, V lost 5 bases, and 9 bases had no gene match. The length of the CDR3 is 17 residues. This CDR3 is CASSQRRTGKNTGELFF. The CDR3 bases are TGTGCCAGCAGTCAACGCCGGACAGGGAAGAACACCGGGGAGCTGTTTTTT.

Only a few counts were recorded for this clonotype. The rearrangement joins TRBV13 to TRBJ2-1; 14 nucleotides agree with TRBD2. Germline CDR1 is PRHDT and CDR2 is FYEKMQ (reference sequence). Losses at the gene ends were 5 bases for V and 3 bases for J; bases not matched to a gene: 3. This CDR3 spans 16 amino acids. The DNA for the CDR3 is TGTGCCAGCAGCCGGACTAGCGGGAGGATCTACAATGAGCAGTTCTTC. Amino acids: CASSRTSGRIYNEQFF.

This clonotype was detected a few times. The V call is TRBV7-9, the J call TRBJ2-7, with D hard to call. Per germline, CDR1 SEHNR and CDR2 FQNEAQ (reference sequence). The CDR3 is 12 amino acids. Deletions cut 5 bases from V and 5 bases from J, with 10 bases between. CDR3 protein: CASSTTSHEQYF. In DNA form, the CDR3 reads TGTGCCAGCAGCACGACGAGTCACGAGCAGTACTTC. The full variable domain, its missing parts supplied by reference TRBV7-9 and TRBJ2-7, is DTGVSQNPRHKITKRGQNVTFRCDPISEHNRLYWYRQTLGQGPEFLTYFQNEAQLEKSRLLSDRFSAERPKGSFSTLEIQRTEQGDSAMYLCASSTTSHEQYFGPGTRLTVT.

V gene TRBV2 combines with J gene TRBJ2-2, with a tentative D call TRBD1 (6 bases). V was pared by 3 bases and J by 1 base, with 9 bases between. Looked up from germline, CDR1 is SNHLY and CDR2 is FYNNEI. The CDR3 has 15 residues. The CDR3 region is CASSDSRGNTGELFF. The CDR3 nucleotides are TGTGCCAGCAGTGATAGCAGGGGGAACACCGGGGAGCTGTTTTTT.

The V and J genes are TRBV7-9 and TRBJ2-2; 7 bases line up with TRBD1. The trim removed 2 bases at V and 3 bases at J, leaving 3 bases unmatched. Germline V gene lookup returns CDR1 SEHNR and CDR2 FQNEAQ (reference sequence). The length of the CDR3 is 15 residues. CDR3 in DNA: TGTGCCAGCAGCTTAACAGGGGACGACACCGGGGAGCTGTTTTTT. Its translation: CASSLTGDDTGELFF. Filled out from reference TRBV7-9 and TRBJ2-2, the complete variable domain reads DTGVSQNPRHKITKRGQNVTFRCDPISEHNRLYWYRQTLGQGPEFLTYFQNEAQLEKSRLLSDRFSAERPKGSFSTLEIQRTEQGDSAMYLCASSLTGDDTGELFFGEGSRLTVL.

This clonotype came up many times. The rearrangement joins TRBV6-5 to TRBJ2-3; D perhaps matches TRBD1 (6 bases). Germline CDR1 MNHEY, CDR2 SVGAGI. The CDR3 sequence is 11 residues long. The germline V and J ends were trimmed by 9 bases and 3 bases, with 7 bases remaining between them. The CDR3 sequence is CARQGTDTQYF. The CDR3 bases are TGTGCCAGGCAGGGGACAGATACGCAGTATTTT.